The TCR beta chain under discussion was sequenced for a study of CD8+CD57+ T cells in acquired aplastic anemia. Background on the study: Mean yield of DNA from sorted CD4+ and CD8+ cells was approximately 3 ug. Roughly 10.8 million reads were obtained on average for healthy donor CD4+ cells. Study outcomes and limitations: In CD8+ cells, Simpson's diversity showed no significant difference between patients and controls. In common between the patients and the controls were twenty-nine CD8+ CDR3 sequences.

Concerning this clonotype: The antigen remains undetermined.

Per germline, CDR1 DFQATT and CDR2 SNEGSKA (reference sequence). The V and J ends lost 8 bases and 0 bases, in that order; junction bases with no gene match: 5. The length of the CDR3 is 13 residues. The template for TCR beta VDJ and CDR3 sequence profiling was genomic DNA. Each CDR3 protein gets one entry after TCRdb re-called the reads with MiXCR. This sample has around 190,000 distinct CDR3 sequences, with 61% found just once. This receptor was obtained from a human donor in good health. The chain joins TRBV20-1 to TRBJ2-7, with 9 bases that match TRBD2. The sequenced material came from sorted CD4+, CD8+, or CD8+CD57+ T cells (not recorded which) from PBMCs. Here the CDR3 reads CSYSGGSSYEQYF. The DNA of the CDR3 is TGCAGTTATAGCGGGGGCAGCTCCTACGAGCAGTACTTC.